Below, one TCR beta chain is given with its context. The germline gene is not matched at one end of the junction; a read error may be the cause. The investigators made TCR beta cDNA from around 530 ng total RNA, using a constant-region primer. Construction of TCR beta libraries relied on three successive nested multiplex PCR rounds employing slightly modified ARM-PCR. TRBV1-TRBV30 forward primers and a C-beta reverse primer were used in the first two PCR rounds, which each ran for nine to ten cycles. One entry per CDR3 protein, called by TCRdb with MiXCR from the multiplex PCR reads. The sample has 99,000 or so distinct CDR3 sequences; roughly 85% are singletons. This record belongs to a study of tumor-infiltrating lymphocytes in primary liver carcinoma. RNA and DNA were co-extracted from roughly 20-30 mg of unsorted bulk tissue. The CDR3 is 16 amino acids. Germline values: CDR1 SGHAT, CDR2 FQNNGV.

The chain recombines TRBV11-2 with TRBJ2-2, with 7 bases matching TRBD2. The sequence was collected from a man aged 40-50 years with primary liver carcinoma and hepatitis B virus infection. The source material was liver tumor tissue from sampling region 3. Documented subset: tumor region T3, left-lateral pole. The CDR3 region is CVSSSSSGANTGEPFF. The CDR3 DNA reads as TGTGTCAGCAGCTCTTCTAGCGGCGCGAACACCGGGGAGCCGTTTTTT.